One sample yielded the 19 T cell receptor beta chains listed below, sequenced in a study of T-cell memory formation after mild COVID-19. Via MiXCR, TCRdb re-called the 5' RACE reads, giving one row per CDR3 protein. The sample records about 390,000 distinct CDR3 sequences, 16% being singletons. The specimen sequenced was PBMCs or a T cell subset sorted from them (not recorded which). Every receptor here comes from a man younger than 35 who had mild COVID-19 (a few samples of this study predate the infection). Cell type and time point are not known.

This sequence joins TRBV27 and TRBJ1-2, with D possibly matching TRBD1 (5 bases). Trimming stripped 3 bases from V and 0 bases from J, with 11 bases between. The CDR3 has 15 residues. Per the germline V gene, CDR1 is MNHEY and CDR2 is SMNVEV (reference sequence). CDR3 nucleotides: TGTGCCAGCAGTTTGTCTGCCAGGGCTAACTATGGCTACACCTTC. Its protein is CASSLSARANYGYTF.

This clonotype was recorded a few times. The CDR3 DNA is TGTGCCAGCAGCGCCCAGGGCGAAGAGACCCAGTACTTC. Its translation: CASSAQGEETQYF. The J gene is TRBJ2-5, the V gene TRBV7-9; tentatively, D is TRBD1 (5 bases). Germline V gene data show CDR1 as SEHNR and CDR2 as FQNEAQ (reference sequence). With 5 bases removed from V and 3 bases from J, the gap between germline ends came to 10 bases. This CDR3 has 13 residues.

The chain combines TRBV5-1 with TRBJ2-7, with unresolved D. The CDR3 loop spans 17 amino acids. The germline V and J ends were trimmed by 4 bases and 0 bases, with 20 bases remaining between them. Germline-derived CDR1 and CDR2 are SGHRS and YFSETQ. The CDR3 reads CASSPPPPLSASYEQYF. The DNA of the CDR3 is TGCGCCAGCAGCCCCCCGCCCCCACTGAGCGCCTCCTACGAGCAGTACTTC.

In its sample, this clonotype was seen a few times. CDR3 loop: CASSAPDRNTEAFF. For the CDR3, the DNA is TGTGCCAGCAGTGCTCCGGACAGGAACACTGAAGCTTTCTTT. The chain links TRBV2 to TRBJ1-1; tentatively, D is TRBD1 (6 bases). This CDR3 contains 14 residues. CDR1 SNHLY and CDR2 FYNNEI come from the germline V gene. The V gene lost 4 bases and the J gene lost 1 base, with 10 bases spanning the gap.

Only a few counts were recorded for this clonotype. The rearrangement links TRBV3-1 to TRBJ2-1, with a tentative D call TRBD2 (5 bases). Germline lookup yields CDR1 LGHDT and CDR2 YNNKEL (reference sequence). V dropped 6 bases and J dropped 8 bases, with 17 bases sitting between them. The CDR3 has 14 amino acids. CDR3 in DNA: TGTGCCAGCAGTAACACCGATGCCGGGGATGAGCAGTTCTTC. The encoded protein is CASSNTDAGDEQFF.

The chain carries TRBV18 and TRBJ2-1; 7 bases match TRBD1. After removal of 6 bases from V and 3 bases from J, the junction contained 5 bases not matched to a gene. CDR3 length equals 14 residues. Per the germline V gene, CDR1 is KGHSH and CDR2 is LQKENI. The CDR3 reads CASSDRQGYNEQFF. For the CDR3, the DNA is TGTGCCAGCTCTGACCGACAGGGCTACAATGAGCAGTTCTTC.

This clonotype was counted at least ten times. This rearrangement joins TRBV5-1 to TRBJ2-1; TRBD1 matches 7 bases. The CDR3 loop spans 15 amino acids. V lost 4 bases and J lost 1; bases outside the gene matches: 5. Germline V gives CDR1 SGHRS, CDR2 YFSETQ. The CDR3 protein is CASSDQGESYNEQFF. The CDR3 DNA sequence: TGCGCCAGCAGCGATCAGGGGGAGTCCTACAATGAGCAGTTCTTC.

This sequence joins TRBV5-4 and TRBJ2-3; 10 bases are shared with TRBD2. Trimming took 1 base from V and 0 from J; bases not matched to a gene: 2. Germline V gives CDR1 SGHNT, CDR2 YYREEE (reference sequence). The length of the CDR3 is 16 residues. This CDR3 reads CASSLKLAGSTDTQYF. The CDR3, as DNA: TGTGCCAGCAGCTTGAAACTAGCGGGAAGCACAGATACGCAGTATTTT.

CDR3 sequence (DNA): TGCGCCAGCAGCGTCCTGACAGGGGGGAACACTGAAGCTTTCTTT. Protein sequence: CASSVLTGGNTEAFF. V gene TRBV5-1 combines with J gene TRBJ1-1; 9 bases fit TRBD1. The germline V gene encodes CDR1 SGHRS and CDR2 YFSETQ. The CDR3 runs to 15 residues. V gave up 4 bases and J gave up 1 base; unmatched junction bases: 5.

V gene TRBV5-4 combines with J gene TRBJ2-7, with TRBD1 matching 9 bases. V gave up 3 bases and J gave up 3 bases; unmatched junction bases: 7. The CDR3 totals 15 residues. Germline V gene lookup returns CDR1 SGHNT and CDR2 YYREEE (reference sequence). CDR3 coding DNA: TGTGCCAGCAGCTATGGGACAGGGAGAGTCTACGAGCAGTACTTC. As protein: CASSYGTGRVYEQYF.

The chain uses TRBV7-9 and TRBJ2-3, with 8 positions matching TRBD2. Germline V CDR1 and CDR2: SEHNR, FQNEAQ (reference sequence). The CDR3 covers 16 residues. V shed 6 bases, J shed 1 base, and the junction held 9 bases outside the gene matches. CDR3 protein: CASSSSSSGGTDTQYF. CDR3 DNA: TGTGCCAGCAGTTCCTCTAGTAGCGGGGGCACAGATACGCAGTATTTT. The variable domain in full, with the rest retrieved from reference TRBV7-9 and TRBJ2-3, is DTGVSQNPRHKITKRGQNVTFRCDPISEHNRLYWYRQTLGQGPEFLTYFQNEAQLEKSRLLSDRFSAERPKGSFSTLEIQRTEQGDSAMYLCASSSSSSGGTDTQYFGPGTRLTVL.

The J gene is TRBJ2-5, the V gene TRBV15, with D unresolved. Germline loops: CDR1 LNHNV, CDR2 YYDKDF (reference sequence). There are 15 residues in the CDR3. Trimming removed 1 base from V and 2 bases from J, with 11 bases in between. The CDR3 spells CATSRGSSIQETQYF. In nucleotides, the CDR3 is TGTGCCACCAGCAGAGGATCTTCAATTCAAGAGACCCAGTACTTC.

The V gene is TRBV11-2, the J gene TRBJ1-2, with no clear D. Germline V gene data show CDR1 as SGHAT and CDR2 as FQNNGV. V was clipped by 5 bases and J by 4 bases, with 11 bases between them. The CDR3 runs to 13 residues. CDR3 protein: CASSTSGFYGYTF. The DNA for the CDR3 is TGTGCCAGCAGCACATCGGGGTTCTATGGCTACACCTTC.

This clonotype was recorded a few times. The V and J genes are TRBV7-9 and TRBJ2-1; perhaps TRBD1 as D (6 bases). The V gene lost 4 bases and the J gene lost 5 bases, with 9 bases spanning the gap. The CDR3 totals 13 residues. In germline, CDR1 is SEHNR, CDR2 FQNEAQ (reference sequence). The CDR3 DNA sequence: TGTGCCAGCAGCTCCCCAGGGGACAATGAGCAGTTCTTC. Its protein product is CASSSPGDNEQFF.

The chain employs TRBV7-9 and TRBJ2-3; weak D call: TRBD2 (6 bases). Trimming pared 5 bases from V and 2 bases from J, leaving 14 bases between. Germline V CDR1 and CDR2: SEHNR, FQNEAQ (reference sequence). The CDR3 is 15 amino acids. CDR3 DNA sequence: TGTGCCAGCAGCGTACGGGGACTCATCACAGATACGCAGTATTTT. Translating it yields CASSVRGLITDTQYF. The entire variable domain, with the rest obtained from reference TRBV7-9 and TRBJ2-3, is as follows: DTGVSQNPRHKITKRGQNVTFRCDPISEHNRLYWYRQTLGQGPEFLTYFQNEAQLEKSRLLSDRFSAERPKGSFSTLEIQRTEQGDSAMYLCASSVRGLITDTQYFGPGTRLTVL.

This clonotype was seen only a few times. The V call is TRBV15, the J call TRBJ2-7; 7 positions match TRBD2. There are 14 residues in the CDR3. With 8 bases clipped from V and 5 bases from J, the junction kept 12 bases outside the gene matches. Looked up from germline, CDR1 is LNHNV and CDR2 is YYDKDF (reference sequence). CDR3 in DNA: TGTGCCACCTCATTGTACACTAGCGTTGACGAGCAGTACTTC. Its protein is CATSLYTSVDEQYF.

This chain links TRBV6-5 with TRBJ1-1; D unresolved. V gave up 6 bases and J gave up 4 bases, with 12 bases separating them. CDR1 is MNHEY and CDR2 is SVGAGI in the germline V gene. CDR3 length: 13 amino acids. The CDR3 reads CASRKEGSTEAFF. The CDR3 nucleotides read TGTGCCAGCAGAAAAGAAGGGAGCACTGAAGCTTTCTTT.

This clonotype has more than one count but fewer than ten. The chain employs TRBV10-3 and TRBJ2-3; unclear D gene. This CDR3 contains 16 residues. Looked up from germline, CDR1 is ENHRY and CDR2 is SYGVKD. The V end was cut by 6 bases, the J end by 1 base, with 17 bases between. The CDR3: CAIRSPGLRGTDTQYF. In DNA, the CDR3 is TGTGCCATCAGATCCCCGGGCCTAAGGGGCACAGATACGCAGTATTTT.

The chain is built from TRBV5-6 and TRBJ1-6; TRBD1 might be the D (5 bases). This CDR3 has 15 residues. CDR1 is SGHDT and CDR2 is YYEEEE in the germline V gene. Deletions cut 4 bases from V and 0 bases from J, with 8 bases between. The CDR3 DNA sequence: TGTGCCAGCAGCCCGGGACGCTCCTATAATTCACCCCTCCACTTT. This translates into CASSPGRSYNSPLHF.